Listed here are 21 T cell receptor beta chains from one sample, sequenced in a study of shared clonotypes between healthy human individuals. Some clones are missing from TCRdb's copy, which holds only in-frame ones; the method was immunoSEQ multiplex PCR. This table has some 2,500,000 clones, roughly 93% appearing once. The sequenced sample consisted of naive CD4+ T cells from PBMCs. Subset of the sample: CD45RA+ positively selected. The receptors stem from a man between 18 and 35 years old in good health. Some clones in this sample may be carry-over from other donors' samples.

The genes are TRBV7-2 and TRBJ1-2; a weak D match, TRBD1 (6 bases). Trimming removed 3 bases from V and 2 bases from J, with 10 bases in between. Germline-derived CDR1 and CDR2 are SGHTA and FQGNSA. This CDR3 contains 14 residues. The CDR3: CASSFDRTNYGYTF. The CDR3 coding sequence is TGTGCCAGCAGCTTCGACAGGACGAACTATGGCTACACCTTC.

This clone was seen just once. The CDR3 here is CASELAGPSYNEQFF. The DNA for the CDR3 is TGTGCCAGCGAACTGGCGGGACCCTCCTACAATGAGCAGTTCTTC. This chain links TRBV2 with TRBJ2-1, with D possibly being TRBD2 (6 bases). This CDR3 comprises 15 residues. Germline CDR1 and CDR2: SNHLY and FYNNEI. Trimming shortened V by 8 bases and J by 0 bases, and 14 bases separated the two germline ends.

V is TRBV6-1 and J is TRBJ1-5; TRBD1 agrees at 8 bases. Per germline, CDR1 MNHNS and CDR2 SASEGT. The CDR3 extends over 14 amino acids. The V and J ends lost 4 bases and 6 bases, in that order; junction bases with no gene match: 5. CDR3: CASSATGGSQPQHF. CDR3 nucleotides: TGTGCCAGCAGTGCAACAGGGGGAAGTCAGCCCCAGCATTTT.

The rearrangement joins TRBV9 to TRBJ2-7; possible D gene TRBD1, 6 bases. CDR1 is SGDLS and CDR2 is YYNGEE in the germline V gene. V was pared by 4 bases and J by 3 bases, with 14 bases between. The CDR3 consists of 14 residues. Written as DNA, the CDR3 is TGTGCCAGCAGCCCTAGTTCAGGGGTCTACGAGCAGTACTTC. Translation gives CASSPSSGVYEQYF.

The rearrangement joins TRBV30 to TRBJ2-7; D remains ambiguous. CDR1 and CDR2 from the germline V gene are GTSNPN and SVGIG (reference sequence). The CDR3 has 12 residues. V was clipped by 2 bases and J by 6 bases, with 11 bases between them. CDR3 in amino acids: CAWSISLVEQYF. CDR3 nucleotides: TGTGCCTGGAGTATAAGTTTAGTCGAGCAGTACTTC.

The chain has TRBV7-3 and TRBJ2-1; unclear D gene. Germline V CDR1 and CDR2: SGHTA, FQGTGA. V was clipped by 4 bases and J by 5 bases, with 15 bases between them. The CDR3 spans 15 residues. CDR3 residues: CASSSSRGQNNEQFF. The CDR3 DNA reads as TGTGCCAGCAGCTCCTCTAGAGGCCAGAACAATGAGCAGTTCTTC.

The chain joins TRBV10-3 to TRBJ2-5; 8 bases are a match to TRBD1. This CDR3 spans 13 amino acids. V lost 7 bases, J lost 7 bases, and 8 bases stayed unmatched. Germline V lookup: CDR1 ENHRY, CDR2 SYGVKD. CDR3 residues: CAITEDRGRTQYF. DNA for the CDR3: TGTGCCATCACCGAAGACAGGGGAAGGACCCAGTACTTC.

The V gene is TRBV30, the J gene TRBJ2-1; no clear D. Trimming pared 2 bases from V and 4 bases from J, leaving 9 bases between. The CDR3 loop spans 13 amino acids. CDR1 is GTSNPN and CDR2 is SVGIG in the germline V gene (reference sequence). CDR3 loop: CAWSPLTYNEQFF. The CDR3 DNA sequence: TGTGCCTGGAGTCCTCTCACATACAATGAGCAGTTCTTC.

J is TRBJ2-5 and V is TRBV5-1; D could derive from TRBD1 or TRBD2 (5 bases each). Germline V CDR1 and CDR2: SGHRS, YFSETQ. The CDR3 runs to 13 residues. V lost 3 bases, J lost 4 bases, and 10 bases lay in between. CDR3 nucleotides: TGCGCCAGCAGCTGGGACCTGAGAGAGACCCAGTACTTC. It yields the protein CASSWDLRETQYF.

The V gene is TRBV7-3, the J gene TRBJ2-2; D gene ambiguous. V dropped 2 bases and J dropped 2 bases, with 9 bases sitting between them. CDR1 is SGHTA, CDR2 FQGTGA, per germline. The CDR3 totals 15 residues. The CDR3, as DNA: TGTGCCAGCAGCTTACCGGCCGGTAACACCGGGGAGCTGTTTTTT. Its protein product is CASSLPAGNTGELFF.

Only one count was recorded for this clone. Other DNA sequences from this sample encode an identical CDR3 as well. The V gene is TRBV9, the J gene TRBJ2-7, with TRBD2 as a possible D gene (6 bases). The CDR3 is made up of 14 amino acids. The V end was cut by 0 bases, the J end by 3 bases, with 10 bases between. CDR1 and CDR2 from the germline V gene are SGDLS and YYNGEE. The CDR3 DNA follows: TGTGCCAGCAGCGTAGGATTGGGGGGCTACGAGCAGTACTTC. Its translation: CASSVGLGGYEQYF.

The chain couples TRBV29-1 to TRBJ1-4; 10 bases match TRBD1. V lost 7 bases to trimming and J lost 10 bases; unmatched junction nucleotides: 9. The CDR3 consists of 13 residues. Per germline, CDR1 SQVTM and CDR2 ANQGSEA. CDR3 nucleotide sequence: TGCAGCGCCTACGGGACAGGGGATAGAAAACTGTTTTTT. Its translation: CSAYGTGDRKLFF. Based on the CDR3 plus reference TRBV29-1 and TRBJ1-4, the full variable domain is SAVISQKPSRDICQRGTSLTIQCQVDSQVTMMFWYRQQPGQSLTLIATANQGSEATYESGFVIDKFPISRPNLTFSTLTVSNMSPEDSSIYLCSAYGTGDRKLFFGSGTQLSVL.

The V and J genes are TRBV5-6 and TRBJ2-5; TRBD2 agrees at 10 bases. CDR3 length: 19 residues. CDR1 and CDR2 (germline): SGHDT, YYEEEE. Trimming took 0 bases from V and 1 from J; bases not matched to a gene: 12. DNA of the CDR3: TGTGCCAGCAGCTTGGGGAGTTTTCGGCTAGCGGGAGCCCAAGAGACCCAGTACTTC. Its translation is CASSLGSFRLAGAQETQYF. Supplemented by reference TRBV5-6 and TRBJ2-5, the full variable domain reads DAGVTQSPTHLIKTRGQQVTLRCSPKSGHDTVSWYQQALGQGPQFIFQYYEEEERQRGNFPDRFSGHQFPNYSSELNVNALLLGDSALYLCASSLGSFRLAGAQETQYFGPGTRLLVL.

This chain connects TRBV5-1 to TRBJ1-3; perhaps TRBD1 as D (5 bases). With 3 bases removed from V and 3 bases from J, the gap between germline ends came to 10 bases. This CDR3 comprises 14 residues. Germline assignment: CDR1 SGHRS and CDR2 YFSETQ. CDR3 DNA sequence: TGCGCCAGCAGCTCCGGGACGGATGGAAACACCATATATTTT. It encodes CASSSGTDGNTIYF. The whole variable domain, remainder taken from reference TRBV5-1 and TRBJ1-3, is KAGVTQTPRYLIKTRGQQVTLSCSPISGHRSVSWYQQTPGQGLQFLFEYFSETQRNKGNFPGRFSGRQFSNSRSEMNVSTLELGDSALYLCASSSGTDGNTIYFGEGSWLTVV.

This clone was counted a single time. The V call is TRBV28, the J call TRBJ1-1; 12 bases match TRBD1. CDR1 and CDR2 from the germline V gene are MDHEN and SYDVKM. The V segment lost 5 bases and the J segment 8 bases; nucleotides outside the gene matches: 6. This CDR3 has 14 amino acids. The CDR3 here is CASSIGTGGLEAFF. CDR3 sequence (DNA): TGTGCCAGCAGTATAGGGACAGGGGGCCTAGAAGCTTTCTTT.

This chain uses TRBV28 with TRBJ1-4; perhaps TRBD1 as D (6 bases). There are 16 residues in the CDR3. CDR1 and CDR2 (germline): MDHEN, SYDVKM. V was shortened by 5 bases and J by 3 bases, with 16 bases between the two germline ends. The CDR3 DNA sequence: TGTGCCAGCAGTACCCGGGCAGGGGACCCTAATGAAAAACTGTTTTTT. It yields the protein CASSTRAGDPNEKLFF.

The genes are TRBV4-1 and TRBJ2-3, with TRBD1 as a possible D gene (5 bases). The CDR3 covers 15 residues. CDR1 and CDR2 (germline): MGHRA, YSYEKL. V was clipped by 7 bases and J by 0 bases, with 14 bases between them. The CDR3 here is CASTQGGRSTDTQYF. The DNA for the CDR3 is TGCGCCAGCACCCAGGGCGGACGTAGCACAGATACGCAGTATTTT.

The chain couples TRBV19 to TRBJ2-2; D gene unclear. Germline V CDR1 and CDR2: LNHDA, SQIVND (reference sequence). Trimming left V 3 bases short and J 1 base short, with 3 bases between. The CDR3 sequence is 13 residues long. The DNA for the CDR3 is TGTGCCAGTAGTATGTGGAACACCGGGGAGCTGTTTTTT. Residues: CASSMWNTGELFF. The full variable domain, rest sourced from reference TRBV19 and TRBJ2-2, is DGGITQSPKYLFRKEGQNVTLSCEQNLNHDAMYWYRQDPGQGLRLIYYSQIVNDFQKGDIAEGYSVSREKKESFPLTVTSAQKNPTAFYLCASSMWNTGELFFGEGSRLTVL.

The V and J genes are TRBV28 and TRBJ1-2; D might be TRBD1 (5 bases). CDR3 size: 16 residues. CDR1 is MDHEN, CDR2 SYDVKM, per germline. Between the trimmed V and J ends, which lost 5 bases and 2 bases, there was a span of 18 bases. The CDR3 spells CASSGAGRRQNYGYTF. DNA of the CDR3: TGTGCCAGCAGTGGCGCAGGGCGGCGGCAAAACTATGGCTACACCTTC.

The chain joins TRBV28 to TRBJ2-3; no reliable D call. This CDR3 has 12 amino acids. Between the trimmed V and J ends, which lost 3 bases and 5 bases, there was a span of 6 bases. CDR1 is MDHEN, CDR2 SYDVKM, per germline. The CDR3 nucleotides are TGTGCCAGCAGTTTGGTTGTAGATACGCAGTATTTT. Encoded protein: CASSLVVDTQYF.

CDR3 sequence reads: CASSSFQASSGNTIYF. The CDR3 bases are TGTGCCAGCAGTTCGTTCCAGGCGAGCTCTGGAAACACCATATATTTT. This rearrangement joins TRBV2 to TRBJ1-3; D is uncertain. The germline V and J ends were trimmed by 5 bases and 0 bases, with 14 bases remaining between them. This CDR3 is built from 16 residues. CDR1 and CDR2 from the germline V gene are SNHLY and FYNNEI.